This T cell receptor (beta chain) was obtained from a study of T cell responses to AZD1222 COVID-19 vaccine (dated by TCRdb to the early 2020s). Broadly, across the study: AZD1222 recipients given second doses at about 4 weeks or at about 12 weeks were pooled, since spike-specific TCR depth and breadth were not found to differ between the two schedules. Trial participants were enrolled by age into 18-55, 56-69 and 70-plus year subgroups, with roughly 160, 29 and 62 TCR-sequenced participants respectively. TCR sequencing was performed for some 250 trial participants, of whom about 200 were given two doses of AZD1222 and approximately 25 were given two doses of MenACWY control vaccine.

Beyond this particular receptor, the publication reports: The 56-69-year group was small, and its depth increase did not reach significance, likely because of low power. Nearly half of unique spike-specific TCRs reportedly recognized epitopes outside regions mutated in the B.1.351 and B.1.1.7 variants. The whole spike protein was spanned by vaccine-associated CD4 TCRs, and dominant responses were seen in regions 160-218 and 743-854. Because no day 14 peak-response samples were available, repertoires were characterized only after the peak T cell response. Conclusions about previously exposed vaccinees were limited because only a handful of AZD1222 recipients were SARS-CoV-2 seropositive at baseline. Most participants were white British and females outnumbered males, and the authors suggested that clonal diversity may have been underestimated. Spike-specific TCR breadth and depth rose significantly after two AZD1222 doses compared with day 0 and with MenACWY recipients.

The CDR3 regions of human TCRbeta chains were analyzed by immunosequencing. The authors' analysis ran thus. TCRs in the repertoires were matched against a reference library of SARS-CoV-2-specific TCRs that had been generated with the MIRA antigen-specificity platform. Breadth was defined as the fraction of unique TCRs that were SARS-CoV-2-associated. Depth was defined as the fraction of total T cells that were SARS-CoV-2-associated. Using the MIRA data, each spike-specific TCR was assigned both to the spike region to which the TCR was reactive and to a CD4 or CD8 class. Log10-transformed breadth and depth values were compared by one-way ANOVA with Sidak's multiple comparisons tests. In its TCRdb copy, this immuneACCESS table keeps in-frame sequences only and misses some clones. Where compared with another copy, unresolved V genes explain less than half of these, and the others have no known cause. The V and J calls and the clone size are those of that table, but D and trimming were determined from the DNA. This sample gives more than 110,000 clones in total; roughly 90% of them show up just once. 5.5% to 6.5% of the sample is held by the ten biggest clonotypes.

About this clone itself: Its antigen is not yet known. No much larger clone is present one base from it, and per-base qualities are unavailable.

This specimen's time point label, interpreted: baseline before first vaccination. Samples from vaccinated people were obtained from the UK trials COV001 and COV002, which included a single-blind randomized controlled phase 2/3 trial of AZD1222 (ChAdOx1 nCoV-19) in healthy adults. For TCRbeta chain sequencing, PBMC samples from trial participants were taken at day 0 and at day 28 after the second dose. The junction carries 11 bases between V and J, which are trimmed by 5 bases and 3 bases respectively. The CDR3 spans 13 residues, from the cysteine through the phenylalanine. Only the CDR3 part of the read is kept: 39 bases, read in frame from the first base. Reading the germline V gene (reference sequence) gives CDR1 SEHNR and CDR2 FQNEAQ.

The receptor comes from an adult in good health. This chain joins TRBV7-9 to TRBJ2-7; the D gene assignment is ambiguous. The source material was peripheral blood, sampled on day 0 of AZD1222 vaccination. CDR3 reads: CASSLTVVYEQYF. In nucleotides, the sequence is TGTGCCAGCAGCCTAACTGTAGTCTACGAGCAGTACTTC.